This entry lists 4 T cell receptor beta chains sequenced from one sample in a study of shared T cell receptors in the human thymus. Clones were sequenced by immunoSEQ multiplex PCR, and TCRdb holds only the in-frame ones, with some missing. Among 700,000 to 750,000 clones listed, approximately 85% were seen once. These data also featured in a second study, about human thymus T cells.

Sequenced sample: thymocytes. These receptors all stem from a girl under three years old with a congenital heart defect.

This rearrangement joins TRBV6-1 to TRBJ1-2; 9 bases fit TRBD1. The CDR3 is made up of 12 amino acids. With 6 bases clipped from V and 7 bases from J, the junction kept 3 bases outside the gene matches. Germline V gene data show CDR1 as MNHNS and CDR2 as SASEGT. The CDR3 bases are TGTGCCAGCAGCGGACAGGGGTTTGGCTACACCTTC. Its protein product is CASSGQGFGYTF.

J is TRBJ2-7 and V is TRBV6-5; weak D call: TRBD2 (6 bases). V lost 5 bases and J 6 bases, leaving 20 bases between the germline ends. The germline CDR1 and CDR2 sequences are MNHEY and SVGAGI. The CDR3 is 15 amino acids. CDR3 in DNA: TGTGCCAGCAGTCACGGGGGTTTCTGGGGAGGCGAGCAGTACTTC. Protein: CASSHGGFWGGEQYF.

J is TRBJ1-2 and V is TRBV19; possible D gene TRBD1, 5 bases. The germline V gene has CDR1 LNHDA and CDR2 SQIVND (reference sequence). The CDR3 consists of 16 residues. The V end was cut by 5 bases, the J end by 1 base, with 17 bases between. CDR3 sequence reads: CASSGPGRYRNYGYTF. For the CDR3, the DNA is TGTGCCAGTAGTGGGCCAGGGAGGTACCGTAACTATGGCTACACCTTC.

The gene calls are TRBV7-2 and TRBJ1-2, with 9 nucleotides matching TRBD1. Germline trimming cut 5 bases from V and 10 bases from J; bases unmatched to any gene: 14. CDR1 and CDR2 (germline): SGHTA, FQGNSA. The CDR3 length is 15 residues. CDR3 nucleotide sequence: TGTGCCAGCAGCACACCGGGACAGGGCCATGATGTCTACACCTTC. Its translation is CASSTPGQGHDVYTF.